One sample yielded the 26 T cell receptor beta chains listed below, sequenced in a study of identical twins. One entry per CDR3 protein results from TCRdb running MiXCR on the 5' RACE reads. The top ten clones hold 10% of a sample with 200,000 to 300,000 distinct CDR3 sequences, under 12% of them seen once. Material for sequencing was memory T cells sorted from blood. The origin of the receptors is a man aged 45-60 years in good health.

This clonotype was seen a handful of times. The chain links TRBV29-1 to TRBJ2-1; 10 nucleotides line up with TRBD2. The trim removed 4 bases at V and 4 bases at J, leaving 7 bases unmatched. The CDR3 runs to 15 residues. In germline, CDR1 is SQVTM, CDR2 ANQGSEA. The CDR3 is CSVVRASGRYNEQFF. The CDR3 bases are TGCAGCGTTGTGCGGGCTAGCGGGAGATACAATGAGCAGTTCTTC.

This clonotype showed up many times. The rearrangement joins TRBV5-1 to TRBJ1-1; D not certain. The ends were cut back, 0 bases at V and 1 base at J, with 10 bases in the middle. The CDR3 loop spans 15 amino acids. Germline V lookup: CDR1 SGHRS, CDR2 YFSETQ. Here the CDR3 DNA reads TGCGCCAGCAGCTTGGTGGAATGGAGGAACACTGAAGCTTTCTTT. Amino acids: CASSLVEWRNTEAFF.

To note about this clonotype: A much larger clone sits a single nucleotide away, making a read error possible. CDR3 protein: CASSSTDSYNEQFF. CDR3 bases: TGTGCCAGCAGCTCGACAGATTCCTACAATGAGCAGTTCTTC. The rearrangement links TRBV11-1 to TRBJ2-1; TRBD1 is a possible D gene (5 bases). Trimming took 4 bases from V and 1 from J, leaving 8 bases between them. Germline lookup yields CDR1 SGHAT and CDR2 FQDESV (reference sequence). The CDR3 loop spans 14 amino acids.

This clonotype was observed at least ten times. The V gene is TRBV11-2, the J gene TRBJ1-1, with TRBD1 matching 7 bases. The V segment lost 2 bases and the J segment 1 base; nucleotides outside the gene matches: 4. This CDR3 region has 15 residues. Germline CDR1 is SGHAT and CDR2 is FQNNGV. The chain's CDR3 is CASSLLQGRNTEAFF. The CDR3, as DNA: TGTGCCAGCAGCTTACTACAGGGGAGGAACACTGAAGCTTTCTTT.

This clonotype was seen only a few times. The rearrangement uses TRBV20-1 and TRBJ2-5, with 7 bases fitting TRBD2. V lost 6 bases to trimming and J lost 5 bases; unmatched junction nucleotides: 15. Germline assignment: CDR1 DFQATT and CDR2 SNEGSKA (reference sequence). The CDR3 contains 15 residues. This chain's CDR3 is CSAEPVGAGAETQYF. The CDR3 DNA reads as TGCAGTGCCGAGCCGGTGGGTGCGGGAGCTGAGACCCAGTACTTC.

The chain carries TRBV7-2 and TRBJ1-6; 7 bases align to TRBD1. With V trimmed by 5 bases and J by 9 bases, 16 bases remained unmatched. Germline V CDR1 and CDR2: SGHTA, FQGNSA. The CDR3 length is 17 residues. CDR3 sequence reads: CASSRGQAGWEVSPLHF. The CDR3 DNA sequence: TGTGCCAGCAGCCGTGGACAGGCCGGATGGGAAGTTTCACCCCTCCACTTT.

This clonotype has a handful of counts. The chain has TRBV29-1 and TRBJ2-5; TRBD1 aligns across 8 bases. The CDR3 covers 14 residues. Germline V CDR1 and CDR2: SQVTM, ANQGSEA. The J segment lost 4 bases and the V segment lost 5 bases, leaving 9 bases of the junction unmatched. Here the CDR3 reads CSVSQGVVGETQYF. CDR3 DNA: TGCAGCGTTTCACAGGGGGTTGTAGGAGAGACCCAGTACTTC.

This clonotype was picked up many times. V and J are TRBV20-1 and TRBJ1-1, with D possibly matching TRBD1 (6 bases). This CDR3 has 13 amino acids. Germline values: CDR1 DFQATT, CDR2 SNEGSKA (reference sequence). Deletions cut 6 bases from V and 1 base from J, with 12 bases between. The CDR3, as DNA: TGCAGTGCACCGGGACAACGGAACACTGAAGCTTTCTTT. Translated: CSAPGQRNTEAFF.

This clonotype was seen a handful of times. The V call is TRBV5-6, the J call TRBJ2-7; D ambiguous. Germline-derived CDR1 and CDR2 are SGHDT and YYEEEE. This CDR3 spans 15 amino acids. The V gene lost 0 bases and the J gene lost 4 bases, with 14 bases spanning the gap. The CDR3 nucleotides read TGTGCCAGCAGCTTGGAAGGGTACGGAATGTACGAGCAGTACTTC. It yields the protein CASSLEGYGMYEQYF.

CDR3 nucleotides: TGTGCCAGCAGTTTATTGGTCGTCCTGGACAGGGTCGATGAAAAACTGTTTTTT. Protein sequence: CASSLLVVLDRVDEKLFF. This rearrangement joins TRBV28 to TRBJ1-4, with TRBD1 matching 8 bases. CDR3 length: 18 amino acids. The V gene's germline CDR1 is MDHEN and CDR2 SYDVKM. V lost 1 base and J lost 6; bases outside the gene matches: 13.

This clonotype was picked up many times. The rearrangement links TRBV7-8 to TRBJ1-5; D call uncertain. V lost 1 base to trimming and J lost 6 bases, with 7 bases between them. The CDR3 is 13 amino acids. Germline assignment: CDR1 SGHVS and CDR2 FQNEAQ. The CDR3 protein is CASSLVFGQPQHF. Here the CDR3 DNA reads TGTGCCAGCAGCTTAGTTTTTGGTCAGCCCCAGCATTTT. The full variable domain, rest sourced from reference TRBV7-8 and TRBJ1-5, is GAGVSQSPRYKVAKRGQDVALRCDPISGHVSLFWYQQALGQGPEFLTYFQNEAQLDKSGLPSDRFFAERPEGSVSTLKIQRTQQEDSAVYLCASSLVFGQPQHFGDGTRLSIL.

The table lists this clonotype with many counts. The rearrangement uses TRBV4-2 and TRBJ2-3, with 8 nucleotides matching TRBD2. This CDR3 contains 17 residues. V gave up 0 bases and J gave up 0 bases; unmatched junction bases: 5. The germline gives CDR1 LGHNA, CDR2 YNFKEQ. CDR3 nucleotides: TGTGCCAGCAGCCAAGATCAAACTAGCGGAAGCACAGATACGCAGTATTTT. Protein: CASSQDQTSGSTDTQYF.

This clonotype was counted between two and nine times. The rearrangement joins TRBV28 to TRBJ2-3; 7 bases map to TRBD2. The CDR3 covers 15 residues. The V segment lost 6 bases and the J segment 0 bases; nucleotides outside the gene matches: 6. Germline values: CDR1 MDHEN, CDR2 SYDVKM. Written as DNA, the CDR3 is TGTGCCAGCAGCTGGGGAGGGCAAAGCACAGATACGCAGTATTTT. Amino acids: CASSWGGQSTDTQYF.

In its sample, this clonotype was seen many times. This sequence joins TRBV7-9 and TRBJ2-3, with TRBD2 matching over 10 bases. The CDR3 has 17 amino acids. V dropped 5 bases and J dropped 3; count of bases not matched to a gene: 11. Germline V gene sequence: CDR1 SEHNR, CDR2 FQNEAQ (reference sequence). In nucleotides, the CDR3 is TGTGCCAGCAGCCCATGGAGACTAGCGGGTTTTACAGATACGCAGTATTTT. Protein sequence: CASSPWRLAGFTDTQYF.

At least ten counts were recorded for this clonotype. The chain couples TRBV6-2 or TRBV6-3 to TRBJ1-5; D not resolved. CDR1 is MNHEY, CDR2 SVGEGT, per germline. The CDR3 runs 13 residues. V was shortened by 3 bases and J by 9 bases, with 12 bases between the two germline ends. CDR3 sequence: CASSYTVPRPQHF. The CDR3 DNA reads as TGTGCCAGCAGTTATACAGTGCCGAGGCCCCAGCATTTT.

There are many counts of this clonotype. The V gene is TRBV6-1, the J gene TRBJ1-1; 7 bases agree with TRBD1. The germline V gene encodes CDR1 MNHNS and CDR2 SASEGT. The CDR3 has 13 amino acids. V gave up 7 bases and J gave up 1 base; unmatched junction bases: 3. This CDR3 reads CASNHRGNTEAFF. The CDR3 DNA reads as TGTGCCAGCAATCACAGGGGGAACACTGAAGCTTTCTTT.

This clonotype was observed at least ten times. J is TRBJ1-1 and V is TRBV12-3 or TRBV12-4, with D unresolved. This CDR3 comprises 13 residues. V lost 0 bases and J lost 3, with 5 bases in between. The CDR3 is CASSLARDTEAFF. DNA for the CDR3: TGTGCCAGCAGTTTAGCGCGAGACACTGAAGCTTTCTTT.

This clonotype was observed at least ten times. J is TRBJ1-1 and V is TRBV9, with TRBD1 as a possible D gene (6 bases). Trimming left V 4 bases short and J 6 bases short, with 16 bases between. This CDR3 has 14 amino acids. The germline V gene encodes CDR1 SGDLS and CDR2 YYNGEE. Here the CDR3 DNA reads TGTGCCAGCAGCACTCGGGGCGGGGGCGCTGAAGCTTTCTTT. This encodes CASSTRGGGAEAFF.

This clonotype was observed at least ten times. The chain has TRBV10-3 and TRBJ2-2; the D gene is possibly TRBD1 (6 bases). The CDR3 extends over 11 amino acids. Trimming shortened V by 10 bases and J by 7 bases, and 10 bases separated the two germline ends. The germline gives CDR1 ENHRY, CDR2 SYGVKD. The CDR3 protein is CATQGSGELFF. CDR3 coding DNA: TGTGCCACGCAGGGGAGCGGGGAGCTGTTTTTT.

This clonotype occurred a few times. The chain links TRBV20-1 to TRBJ2-7; D possibly corresponds to TRBD2 (6 bases). Germline loops: CDR1 DFQATT, CDR2 SNEGSKA (reference sequence). Deletions cut 0 bases from V and 4 bases from J, with 10 bases between. This CDR3 region has 13 residues. The CDR3 loop reads CSARDNLAYEQYF. The CDR3 DNA reads as TGCAGTGCTAGAGACAATCTAGCGTACGAGCAGTACTTC.

The sample holds a few counts of this clonotype. The chain combines TRBV6-1 with TRBJ2-3, with D maybe TRBD1 (5 bases). CDR1 and CDR2 (germline): MNHNS, SASEGT. V lost 6 bases and J lost 0, with 13 bases in between. The CDR3 runs 15 residues. This chain's CDR3 is CASSQRQSSTDTQYF. The CDR3 nucleotides read TGTGCCAGCAGCCAAAGACAGTCTAGCACAGATACGCAGTATTTT.

This clonotype was seen repeatedly, ten times or more. The V call is TRBV20-1, the J call TRBJ2-7; D is perhaps TRBD2 (6 bases). The V gene lost 2 bases and the J gene lost 2 bases, with 16 bases spanning the gap. The germline gives CDR1 DFQATT, CDR2 SNEGSKA (reference sequence). The CDR3 loop spans 15 amino acids. The CDR3 coding sequence is TGCAGTGCTAGACCCCTCCAGCGGGCAACCTACGAGCAGTACTTC. The encoded protein is CSARPLQRATYEQYF.

J is TRBJ2-6 and V is TRBV19, with D unresolved. The germline CDR1 and CDR2 sequences are LNHDA and SQIVND (reference sequence). The CDR3 runs to 13 residues. V lost 6 bases, J lost 4 bases, and 7 bases lay in between. CDR3 region: CASRDRGANVLTF. Written as DNA, the CDR3 is TGTGCCAGTAGGGATAGAGGGGCCAACGTCCTGACTTTC.

The chain combines TRBV6-1 with TRBJ2-7, with D possibly matching TRBD1 (5 bases). From germline, CDR1 is MNHNS and CDR2 SASEGT. The CDR3 totals 15 residues. V was clipped by 6 bases and J by 4 bases, with 19 bases between them. The CDR3 region is CASSQAGKGEYEQYF. CDR3 sequence (DNA): TGTGCCAGCAGCCAAGCAGGGAAAGGCGAGTACGAGCAGTACTTC.

There are a few counts of this clonotype. The genes are TRBV7-2 and TRBJ1-3, with D tentatively TRBD1 (6 bases). Trimming took 5 bases from V and 0 from J, leaving 14 bases between them. The CDR3 totals 16 residues. Germline CDR1 reads SGHTA; CDR2 reads FQGNSA. CDR3 in amino acids: CASSPGTPASGNTIYF. In nucleotides, the CDR3 is TGTGCCAGCAGCCCCGGGACACCAGCCTCTGGAAACACCATATATTTT.

Ten or more counts support this clonotype. The V and J genes are TRBV7-2 and TRBJ2-5; D possibly corresponds to TRBD1 (5 bases). Germline CDR1 and CDR2: SGHTA and FQGNSA. CDR3 length equals 13 residues. Trimming took 3 bases from V and 2 from J, leaving 7 bases between them. The CDR3 DNA is TGTGCCAGCAGCTTCGGACAACAAGAGACCCAGTACTTC. As protein: CASSFGQQETQYF.